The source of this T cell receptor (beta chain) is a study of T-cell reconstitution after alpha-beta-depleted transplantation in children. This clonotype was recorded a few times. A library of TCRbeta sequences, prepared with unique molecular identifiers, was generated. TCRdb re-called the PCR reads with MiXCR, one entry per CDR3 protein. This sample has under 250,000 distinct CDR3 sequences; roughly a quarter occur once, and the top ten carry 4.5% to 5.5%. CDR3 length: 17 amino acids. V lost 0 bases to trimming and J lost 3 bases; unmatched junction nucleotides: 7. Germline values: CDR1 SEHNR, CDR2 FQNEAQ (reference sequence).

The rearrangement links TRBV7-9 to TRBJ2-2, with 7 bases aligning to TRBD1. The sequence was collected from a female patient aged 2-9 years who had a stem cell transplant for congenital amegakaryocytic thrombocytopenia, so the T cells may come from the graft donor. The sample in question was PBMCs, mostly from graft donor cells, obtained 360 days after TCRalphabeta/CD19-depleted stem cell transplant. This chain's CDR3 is CASSLAQGEGDTGELFF. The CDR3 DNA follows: TGTGCCAGCAGCTTAGCGCAGGGGGAAGGAGACACCGGGGAGCTGTTTTTT.